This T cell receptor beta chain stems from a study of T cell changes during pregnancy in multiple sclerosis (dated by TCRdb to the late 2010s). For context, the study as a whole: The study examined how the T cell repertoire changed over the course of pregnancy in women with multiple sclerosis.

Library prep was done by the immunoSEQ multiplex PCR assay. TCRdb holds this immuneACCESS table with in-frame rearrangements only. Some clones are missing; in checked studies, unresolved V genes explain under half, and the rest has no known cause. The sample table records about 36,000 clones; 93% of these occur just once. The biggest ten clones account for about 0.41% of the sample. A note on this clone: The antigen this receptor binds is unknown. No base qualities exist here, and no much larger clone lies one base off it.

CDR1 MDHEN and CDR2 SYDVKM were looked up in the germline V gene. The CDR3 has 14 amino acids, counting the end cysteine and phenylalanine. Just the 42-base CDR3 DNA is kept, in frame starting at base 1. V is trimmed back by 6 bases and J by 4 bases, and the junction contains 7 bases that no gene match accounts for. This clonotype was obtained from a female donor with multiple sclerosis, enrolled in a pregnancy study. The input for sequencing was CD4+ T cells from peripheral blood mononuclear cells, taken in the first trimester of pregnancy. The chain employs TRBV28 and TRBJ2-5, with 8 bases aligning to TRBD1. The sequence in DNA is TGTGCCAGCAGCTACGACAGGGGCGGAGAGACCCAGTACTTC. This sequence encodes CASSYDRGGETQYF.